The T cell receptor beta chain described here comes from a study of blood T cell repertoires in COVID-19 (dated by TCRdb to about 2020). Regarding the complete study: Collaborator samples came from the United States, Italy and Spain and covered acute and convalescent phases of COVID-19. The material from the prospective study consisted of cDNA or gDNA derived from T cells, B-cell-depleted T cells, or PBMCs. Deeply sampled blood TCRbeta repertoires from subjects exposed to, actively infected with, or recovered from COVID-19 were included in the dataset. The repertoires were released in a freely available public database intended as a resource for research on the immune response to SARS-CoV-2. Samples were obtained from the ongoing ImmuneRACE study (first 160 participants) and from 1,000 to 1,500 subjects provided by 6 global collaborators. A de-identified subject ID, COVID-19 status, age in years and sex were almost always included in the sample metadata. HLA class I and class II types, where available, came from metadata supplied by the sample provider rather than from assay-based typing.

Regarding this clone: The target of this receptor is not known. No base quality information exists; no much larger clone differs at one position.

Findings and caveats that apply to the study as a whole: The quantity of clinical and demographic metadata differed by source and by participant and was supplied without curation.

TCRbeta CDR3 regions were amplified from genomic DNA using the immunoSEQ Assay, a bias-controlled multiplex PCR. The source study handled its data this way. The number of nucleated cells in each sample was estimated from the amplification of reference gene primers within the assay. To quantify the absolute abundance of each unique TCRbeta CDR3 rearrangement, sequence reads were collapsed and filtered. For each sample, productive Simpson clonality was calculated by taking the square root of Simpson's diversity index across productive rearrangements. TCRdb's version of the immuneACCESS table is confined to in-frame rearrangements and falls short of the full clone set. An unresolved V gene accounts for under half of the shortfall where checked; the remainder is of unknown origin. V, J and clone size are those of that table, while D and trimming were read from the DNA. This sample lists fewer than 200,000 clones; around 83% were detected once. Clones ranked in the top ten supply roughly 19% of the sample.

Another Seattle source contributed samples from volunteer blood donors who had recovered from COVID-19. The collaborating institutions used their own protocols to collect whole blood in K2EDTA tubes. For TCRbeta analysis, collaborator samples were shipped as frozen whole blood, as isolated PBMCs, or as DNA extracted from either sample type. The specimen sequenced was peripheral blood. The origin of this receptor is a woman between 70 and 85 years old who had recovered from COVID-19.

CDR3 sequence: CASSPTGQGNIQYF. The nucleotide sequence reads as follows: TGTGCCAGCAGCCCCACGGGACAAGGGAACATTCAGTACTTC. The receptor chain draws on TRBV11-1 and TRBJ2-4, and possibly TRBD1, on 6 matching bases. CDR1 SGHAT and CDR2 FQDESV are derived from the germline V gene (reference sequence). The CDR3 measures 14 amino acids from cysteine to phenylalanine. Only CDR3 DNA is held: 42 bases, read in frame from base 1. V loses 5 bases of germline sequence and J loses 7 bases, and the interval between the two ends is 15 bases.